This record looks at one TCR beta chain sequence and its context. Its specificity is unknown. Per germline, CDR1 MDHEN and CDR2 SYDVKM. The trim removed 5 bases at V and 9 bases at J, leaving 6 bases unmatched. The CDR3 is made up of 13 amino acids. Data came from immunoSEQ multiplex PCR; TCRdb stores just in-frame clones and leaves some out. The table includes over 130,000 clones, more than 75% detected once. This entry belongs to a study of cytotoxic CD8 clonotypes in ibrutinib-treated CLL. Genomic DNA in an amount of about 2 micrograms was extracted from cryopreserved PBMCs and used for the preparation of TCR beta libraries. Study-wide results and limits: Rising at ibrutinib response, clonality subsequently fell back toward baseline at progression.

The rearrangement links TRBV28 to TRBJ2-1; TRBD1 matches 8 bases. The TCR comes from a human donor with chronic lymphocytic leukemia. Here the sequenced sample was PBMCs, taken after 36 months of ibrutinib treatment. CDR3 residues: CASSASTGVEQFF. CDR3 in DNA: TGTGCCAGCAGTGCCTCGACAGGGGTTGAGCAGTTCTTC.